This is a list of T cell receptor beta chains from one sample in a study of regulatory T cells in long-lasting Graves disease. One entry per CDR3 protein results from TCRdb running MiXCR on the multiplex PCR reads. Among hundreds of thousands of distinct CDR3 sequences listed, about 32% were seen once. Specimen: peripheral blood mononuclear cells (PBMCs), collected when the disease was refractory, from a patient treated with antithyroid drugs. The receptors come from a female donor with Graves disease. CDR3s include the opening cysteine and the closing phenylalanine or tryptophan. A D gene is named only where the DNA matches it firmly. Clone size is not always given. Where it is, it says once, few, many or a class for expanded clones.

D gene	clone size	V gene	J gene	CDR3 DNA	CDR3 protein
-	-	TRBV9	TRBJ2-5	TGTGCCAGCAGCGTAGAGGACAGAAGTCTCCGCGAGACCCAGTACTTC	CASSVEDRSLRETQYF
-	-	TRBV9	TRBJ2-3	TGTGCCAGCAGCGTAGGGGTAAGGGGGGGAGCAGATACGCAGTATTTT	CASSVGVRGGADTQYF
TRBD2	-	TRBV6-1	TRBJ2-7	TGTGCCAGCAGTATACTAGCGGGAGGCGGCGAGCAGTACTTC	CASSILAGGGEQYF
-	-	TRBV6-5	TRBJ1-3	TGTGCCAGCAGTTACCTACGACAGTTTCGCTCTGGAAACACCATATATTTT	CASSYLRQFRSGNTIYF
-	-	TRBV12-3/TRBV12-4	TRBJ2-3	TGTGCCAGCAGTTCTACCGTCACGCAGTATTTT	CASSSTVTQYF
TRBD1	-	TRBV19	TRBJ2-2	TGTGCCAGTACCCGGACAGGATGGGGGAACACCGGGGAGCTGTTTTTT	CASTRTGWGNTGELFF
-	-	TRBV2	TRBJ1-2	TGTGCCAGCAGTGAAGCGCTTCGGGGGGTCCACGGCTACACCTTC	CASSEALRGVHGYTF
-	few	TRBV7-3	TRBJ1-1	TGTGCCAGCAGCTTAACAACAGGGAGGAACACTGAAGCTTTCTTT	CASSLTTGRNTEAFF
-	few	TRBV18	TRBJ2-5	TGTGCCAGCTCACCCGGGACACGGTCCCAAGAGACCCAGTACTTC	CASSPGTRSQETQYF
TRBD2	few	TRBV12-3/TRBV12-4	TRBJ2-3	TGTGCCAGCGGGAGGGGAGCGGATACGCAGTATTTT	CASGRGADTQYF
TRBD1	few	TRBV5-1	TRBJ2-2	TGCGCCAGCAGCTTCGGCCAGGGGGACGGGGAGCTGTTTTTT	CASSFGQGDGELFF